One sample yielded the 12 T cell receptor beta chains listed below, sequenced in a study of CD8+ T cells in alopecia areata. It was cDNA, reverse transcribed from extracted RNA, that served as the sequencing template. TCRdb's copy holds only in-frame clones and misses some; the assay was immunoSEQ multiplex PCR. The repertoire includes over 150,000 clones, around 59% of them detected once, and 11% to 15% sits in the top ten. Treatment in this sample: oral pan-JAK inhibitor, 5-10 mg twice daily. Sequencing used CD4+ T cells sorted from blood, obtained at week 24, from a patient treated with tofacitinib. These TCRs come from a human donor with alopecia areata.

The V and J genes are TRBV7-2 and TRBJ2-1, with D hard to call. Trimming shortened V by 1 base and J by 6 bases, and 10 bases separated the two germline ends. CDR1 and CDR2 from the germline V gene are SGHTA and FQGNSA. CDR3 length equals 14 residues. The CDR3 spells CASSLVLPGNEQFF. CDR3 bases: TGTGCCAGCAGCTTAGTTCTTCCCGGCAATGAGCAGTTCTTC.

This clone has more than one count but fewer than ten. The chain uses TRBV28 and TRBJ2-3; D remains unclear. Germline CDR1 reads MDHEN; CDR2 reads SYDVKM. The CDR3 has 12 residues. Trimming took off 6 bases at V and 6 bases at J, with 10 bases between the two ends. CDR3 protein: CASRSRPDTQYF. In DNA form, the CDR3 reads TGTGCCAGCAGGTCGCGGCCGGATACGCAGTATTTT.

The rearrangement uses TRBV15 and TRBJ2-5; the match to TRBD2 covers 8 bases. V dropped 0 bases and J dropped 7; count of bases not matched to a gene: 7. The CDR3 is 15 amino acids. Germline V gene lookup returns CDR1 LNHNV and CDR2 YYDKDF (reference sequence). CDR3: CATSRDHRAGGTQYF. The CDR3, as DNA: TGTGCCACCAGCAGAGATCATAGGGCGGGGGGGACCCAGTACTTC.

This clone has a handful of counts. The V gene is TRBV29-1, the J gene TRBJ2-3; 7 bases agree with TRBD1. CDR3 length: 15 residues. CDR1 and CDR2 (germline): SQVTM, ANQGSEA. J lost 3 bases, V lost 6 bases, and 12 bases had no gene match. The CDR3 protein is CSVLRRTGRTDTQYF. Here the CDR3 DNA reads TGCAGCGTGTTGCGGAGGACAGGACGGACAGATACGCAGTATTTT.

This clone appeared a single time. The J gene is TRBJ2-2, the V gene TRBV5-1, with D possibly being TRBD1 (5 bases). With 4 bases removed from V and 5 bases from J, the gap between germline ends came to 12 bases. CDR1 is SGHRS and CDR2 is YFSETQ in the germline V gene. There are 14 residues in the CDR3. CDR3 protein: CASSLSQGTGELFF. The CDR3 DNA sequence: TGCGCCAGCAGCCTATCTCAGGGAACCGGGGAGCTGTTTTTT. Combining the CDR3 with reference TRBV5-1 and TRBJ2-2 gives the whole variable domain KAGVTQTPRYLIKTRGQQVTLSCSPISGHRSVSWYQQTPGQGLQFLFEYFSETQRNKGNFPGRFSGRQFSNSRSEMNVSTLELGDSALYLCASSLSQGTGELFFGEGSRLTVL.

V is TRBV6-5 and J is TRBJ1-2; 9 positions agree with TRBD1. J was trimmed by 6 bases and V by 6 bases; bases with no gene match: 11. The germline gives CDR1 MNHEY, CDR2 SVGAGI. The CDR3 is 15 residues long. The CDR3 DNA follows: TGTGCCAGCAGATCTACCGGGACAGGGTTGAATGGCTACACCTTC. Its protein is CASRSTGTGLNGYTF.

This chain links TRBV29-1 with TRBJ1-1, with D perhaps TRBD1 (6 bases). The germline gives CDR1 SQVTM, CDR2 ANQGSEA. Trimming cost V 4 bases and J 5 bases, with 17 bases left between them. The CDR3 contains 14 residues. CDR3 sequence (DNA): TGCAGCGTTGCTACGCGACAGGCCCGAACTGAAGCTTTCTTT. It is translated as CSVATRQARTEAFF.

This clone was detected only a few times. The rearrangement joins TRBV2 to TRBJ1-1, with a tentative D call TRBD1 (6 bases). Trimming shortened V by 7 bases and J by 4 bases, and 22 bases separated the two germline ends. The CDR3 runs 16 residues. The V gene's germline CDR1 is SNHLY and CDR2 FYNNEI. CDR3 sequence reads: CASTNGRGGRSTEAFF. For the CDR3, the DNA is TGTGCCAGCACCAACGGACGGGGGGGCCGGAGCACTGAAGCTTTCTTT.

The rearrangement joins TRBV19 to TRBJ2-7; a weak D match, TRBD1 (6 bases). The CDR3 totals 15 residues. CDR1 is LNHDA and CDR2 is SQIVND in the germline V gene (reference sequence). The V and J ends lost 5 bases and 6 bases respectively, with 20 bases between them. The CDR3 bases are TGTGCCAGTAGTGCCCTAACCGGGACATTAGGCGAGCAGTACTTC. It specifies CASSALTGTLGEQYF.

The table lists this clone with many counts. The V gene is TRBV19, the J gene TRBJ1-3, with D unclear. Trimming stripped 3 bases from V and 2 bases from J, with 17 bases between. The CDR3 runs to 17 residues. Per germline, CDR1 LNHDA and CDR2 SQIVND (reference sequence). This CDR3 is CASSMKSGRSAGNTIYF. CDR3 DNA: TGTGCCAGTAGTATGAAGAGTGGCAGGAGTGCTGGAAACACCATATATTTT.

This chain connects TRBV5-4 to TRBJ1-5; 7 positions match TRBD1. The CDR3 runs 14 residues. Per the germline V gene, CDR1 is SGHNT and CDR2 is YYREEE (reference sequence). With 2 bases clipped from V and 7 bases from J, the junction kept 6 bases outside the gene matches. The chain's CDR3 is CASSLQGSGQPQHF. The CDR3 DNA reads as TGTGCCAGCAGCTTACAGGGGTCGGGGCAGCCCCAGCATTTT.

This clone was detected only a few times. The chain couples TRBV30 to TRBJ1-2; no reliable D call. The CDR3 covers 13 residues. Per the germline V gene, CDR1 is GTSNPN and CDR2 is SVGIG (reference sequence). V lost 1 base to trimming and J lost 6 bases, with 12 bases between them. CDR3 sequence: CAWSERYSDGYTF. The CDR3, as DNA: TGTGCCTGGAGTGAACGATACTCGGATGGCTACACCTTC.